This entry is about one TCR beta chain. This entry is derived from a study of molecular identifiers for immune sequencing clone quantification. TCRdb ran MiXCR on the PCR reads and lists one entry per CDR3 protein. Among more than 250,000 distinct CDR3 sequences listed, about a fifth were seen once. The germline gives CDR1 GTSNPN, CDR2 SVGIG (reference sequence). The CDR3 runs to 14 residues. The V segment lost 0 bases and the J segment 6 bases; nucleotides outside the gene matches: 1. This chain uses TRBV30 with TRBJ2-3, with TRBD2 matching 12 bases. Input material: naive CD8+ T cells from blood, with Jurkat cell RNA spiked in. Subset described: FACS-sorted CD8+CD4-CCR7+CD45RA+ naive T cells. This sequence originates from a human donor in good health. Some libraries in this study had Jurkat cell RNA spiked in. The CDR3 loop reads CAWSVGTSGDTQYF. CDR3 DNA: TGTGCCTGGAGTGTAGGGACTAGCGGGGATACGCAGTATTTT.